This entry lists 14 T cell receptor beta chains sequenced from one sample in a study of glioma-infiltrating T cells after dendritic cell vaccination. TCRdb's copy holds only in-frame clones and misses some; the assay was immunoSEQ multiplex PCR. The data hold around 73,000 clones, with roughly 80% observed a single time. The sample was blood, taken before dendritic cell vaccination. Every receptor here comes from a human donor with glioblastoma.

CDR3 residues: CATSPTAPDTQYF. CDR3 sequence (DNA): TGTGCCACCAGCCCCACTGCCCCAGATACGCAGTATTTT. V usage is TRBV15 and J usage is TRBJ2-3; D gene ambiguous. The germline CDR1 and CDR2 sequences are LNHNV and YYDKDF (reference sequence). This CDR3 has 13 amino acids. V lost 5 bases and J 4 bases, leaving 10 bases between the germline ends.

The sample holds many counts of this clone. The V call is TRBV27, the J call TRBJ1-1, with TRBD1 as a possible D gene (6 bases). The CDR3 is 13 amino acids. Trimming removed 5 bases from V and 6 bases from J, with 13 bases in between. Germline CDR1 is MNHEY and CDR2 is SMNVEV (reference sequence). The CDR3: CASSILQGPEAFF. CDR3 bases: TGTGCCAGCAGTATCCTCCAGGGGCCTGAAGCTTTCTTT.

Only a few counts were recorded for this clone. This rearrangement joins TRBV7-9 to TRBJ1-3; D might be TRBD1 (6 bases). The CDR3 is 18 residues long. Germline CDR1 and CDR2: SEHNR and FQNEAQ (reference sequence). Trimming took 2 bases from V and 0 from J, leaving 17 bases between them. The CDR3 DNA sequence: TGTGCCAGCAGCTTACCTAGGGGACACCCGAGCTCTGGAAACACCATATATTTT. Its protein product is CASSLPRGHPSSGNTIYF.

The V call is TRBV6-1, the J call TRBJ2-3; unclear D gene. Trimming shortened V by 6 bases and J by 6 bases, and 10 bases separated the two germline ends. Germline V gives CDR1 MNHNS, CDR2 SASEGT. This CDR3 region has 12 residues. The CDR3: CASSESRDTQYF. The CDR3, as DNA: TGTGCCAGCAGCGAGTCGAGGGATACGCAGTATTTT.

The CDR3 bases are TGCGCCAGCAGCCCCATGGGACTAGCGGGAGATACGCAGTATTTT. Translating it yields CASSPMGLAGDTQYF. The rearrangement uses TRBV4-1 and TRBJ2-3; 12 bases are shared with TRBD2. The CDR3 is 15 residues long. V lost 4 bases, J lost 5 bases, and 4 bases stayed unmatched. CDR1 MGHRA and CDR2 YSYEKL come from the germline V gene.

Only one count was recorded for this clone. The chain uses TRBV7-2 and TRBJ2-3; D is unclear. This CDR3 is 16 amino acids long. Trimming removed 5 bases at V and 2 bases at J, with 17 bases between. Germline V gene sequence: CDR1 SGHTA, CDR2 FQGNSA. The CDR3: CASSPQWAISTDTQYF. The CDR3 DNA follows: TGTGCCAGCAGCCCCCAATGGGCGATCTCCACAGATACGCAGTATTTT. Drawing the rest from reference TRBV7-2 and TRBJ2-3, the complete variable domain is GAGVSQSPSNKVTEKGKDVELRCDPISGHTALYWYRQSLGQGLEFLIYFQGNSAPDKSGLPSDRFSAERTGGSVSTLTIQRTQQEDSAVYLCASSPQWAISTDTQYFGPGTRLTVL.

The CDR3 coding sequence is TGCAGTGCCACCTATGTGGAGACCCAGTACTTC. Encoded protein: CSATYVETQYF. This chain uses TRBV20-1 with TRBJ2-5; D gene unclear. The CDR3 is 11 amino acids. Trimming pared 6 bases from V and 5 bases from J, leaving 10 bases between. Germline assignment: CDR1 DFQATT and CDR2 SNEGSKA (reference sequence).

The V gene is TRBV19, the J gene TRBJ1-5; 8 nucleotides align to TRBD1. Germline V gene data show CDR1 as LNHDA and CDR2 as SQIVND (reference sequence). V lost 7 bases, J lost 5 bases, and 10 bases stayed unmatched. This CDR3 region has 15 residues. The CDR3 DNA reads as TGTGCCAGTACCAGGGACAGGAGTGCAGATCAGCCCCAGCATTTT. Translating it yields CASTRDRSADQPQHF.

The J gene is TRBJ2-1, the V gene TRBV25-1, with D possibly being TRBD2 (5 bases). Germline V gives CDR1 MGHDK, CDR2 SYGVNS. The CDR3 spans 15 residues. V lost 4 bases and J 2 bases, leaving 12 bases between the germline ends. CDR3 bases: TGTGCCAGCAGTGTAAGGCAGGAGGCCTACAATGAGCAGTTCTTC. As protein: CASSVRQEAYNEQFF.

The table lists this clone with a few counts. The chain has TRBV27 and TRBJ1-4; 10 nucleotides align to TRBD1. The junction had 5 bases not matched to a gene; V was cut back by 6 bases and J by 7 bases. Per the germline V gene, CDR1 is MNHEY and CDR2 is SMNVEV (reference sequence). The CDR3 totals 14 residues. CDR3 sequence: CASRTGTGAEKLFF. The CDR3, as DNA: TGTGCCAGCAGAACCGGGACAGGGGCTGAAAAACTGTTTTTT.

V usage is TRBV7-2 and J usage is TRBJ1-5; 11 positions agree with TRBD1. Germline V gene data show CDR1 as SGHTA and CDR2 as FQGNSA. The CDR3 runs to 16 residues. Trimming cost V 5 bases and J 3 bases; bases outside gene matches: 6. In DNA, the CDR3 is TGTGCCAGCAGCGAAAGGACAGGGGGCACCAATCAGCCCCAGCATTTT. As protein: CASSERTGGTNQPQHF.

V is TRBV27 and J is TRBJ1-6; a possible D gene is TRBD1 (5 bases). Trimming pared 2 bases from V and 4 bases from J, leaving 6 bases between. Germline assignment: CDR1 MNHEY and CDR2 SMNVEV (reference sequence). The CDR3 sequence is 14 residues long. In DNA form, the CDR3 reads TGTGCCAGCAGTTTAACAGGTTATAATTCACCCCTCCACTTT. Translation gives CASSLTGYNSPLHF.

This chain links TRBV10-2 with TRBJ2-3, with 9 bases that match TRBD1. V dropped 10 bases and J dropped 3; count of bases not matched to a gene: 8. This CDR3 region has 14 residues. Germline CDR1 is WSHSY and CDR2 is SAAADI. The chain's CDR3 is CATEDRGLTDTQYF. The CDR3 DNA is TGCGCCACCGAGGACAGGGGTCTTACAGATACGCAGTATTTT.

This clone has only a few counts. The chain uses TRBV5-1 and TRBJ1-1; the D is unclear. The CDR3 length is 13 residues. V dropped 2 bases and J dropped 5 bases, with 10 bases sitting between them. Per germline, CDR1 SGHRS and CDR2 YFSETQ. CDR3 protein: CASSFGAVTEAFF. The CDR3 coding sequence is TGCGCCAGCAGCTTTGGTGCAGTAACTGAAGCTTTCTTT.